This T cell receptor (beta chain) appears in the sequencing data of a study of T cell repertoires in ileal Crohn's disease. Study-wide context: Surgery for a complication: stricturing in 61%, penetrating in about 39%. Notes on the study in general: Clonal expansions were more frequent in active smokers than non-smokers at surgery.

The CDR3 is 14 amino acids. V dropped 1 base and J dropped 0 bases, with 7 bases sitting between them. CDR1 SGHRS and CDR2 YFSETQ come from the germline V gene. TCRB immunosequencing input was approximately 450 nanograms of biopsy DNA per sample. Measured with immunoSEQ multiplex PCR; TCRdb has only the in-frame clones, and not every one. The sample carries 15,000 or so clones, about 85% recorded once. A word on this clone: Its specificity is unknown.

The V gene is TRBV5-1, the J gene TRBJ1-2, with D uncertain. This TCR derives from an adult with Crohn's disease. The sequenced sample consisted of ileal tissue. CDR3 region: CASSLLEANYGYTF. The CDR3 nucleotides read TGCGCCAGCAGCTTGTTAGAGGCTAACTATGGCTACACCTTC.